This TCR beta chain was found in a study of cytomegalovirus exposure and HLA in healthy donors. Worth noting for this clone: No antigen is known for it.

The study, taken as a whole, reports: The study listed roughly 160 cytomegalovirus-associated TCR beta chains.

The repertoire was sequenced with immunoSEQ multiplex PCR; TCRdb's copy has only in-frame clones and lacks some. The sample has 68,000 or so clones; roughly nine tenths are singletons. This clonotype was obtained from a man aged 18 to 30 in good health and CMV-seronegative. The sequenced sample was PBMCs.

The CDR3 here is CASSIDSGVHRQPQHF. CDR3 nucleotides: TGTGCCAGTAGTATAGATTCAGGGGTACACAGGCAGCCCCAGCATTTT. The V gene is TRBV19, the J gene TRBJ1-5, with D possibly TRBD1 on 6 matching bases. Trimming left V 0 bases short and J 7 bases short, with 16 bases between. In germline, CDR1 is LNHDA, CDR2 SQIVND (reference sequence). This CDR3 is built from 16 residues.